Sequencing of this T cell receptor (beta chain) was carried out in a study of shared clonotypes between healthy human individuals. The germline V and J ends were trimmed by 0 bases and 3 bases, with 15 bases remaining between them. This CDR3 has 16 amino acids. In germline, CDR1 is WSHSY, CDR2 SAAADI. The naive CD8 fraction comprised CD45RO-negative cells positively selected for CCR7 and excluded terminally differentiated effector memory CD45RA+ cells. The assay was immunoSEQ multiplex PCR, and TCRdb's table has in-frame clones only and misses some. The sample has some 2.1 million clones, approximately 94% seen once.

This sequence joins TRBV10-2 and TRBJ2-7; D uncertain. The clonotype comes from a man aged 18-30 years in good health. Material for sequencing was naive CD8+ T cells sorted from blood. The CDR3 nucleotides are TGCGCCAGCAGTGAGTCGAAGGGTGCCCTACTCTACGAGCAGTACTTC. This gives the protein CASSESKGALLYEQYF.